These 9 T cell receptor beta chains share one sample of origin, sequenced in a study of blood T cell repertoires in COVID-19. TCRdb's copy holds only in-frame clones and misses some; the assay was immunoSEQ multiplex PCR. The sample comprises about 180,000 clones, about 90% of which are singletons, and 2% to 3% rests with the top ten. Material for sequencing was peripheral blood. The source of these receptors is a man in his forties or fifties with active or convalescent COVID-19.

This chain joins TRBV6-5 and TRBJ2-1; no clear D. The CDR3 extends over 13 amino acids. V lost 10 bases and J 1 base, leaving 11 bases between the germline ends. Germline assignment: CDR1 MNHEY and CDR2 SVGAGI. CDR3 DNA sequence: TGTGCCACTGTAACCCGGTCCTACAATGAGCAGTTCTTC. Amino acids: CATVTRSYNEQFF.

V and J are TRBV7-9 and TRBJ2-5; TRBD2 aligns across 9 bases. In germline, CDR1 is SEHNR, CDR2 FQNEAQ (reference sequence). The J segment lost 3 bases and the V segment lost 11 bases, leaving 16 bases of the junction unmatched. The CDR3 has 16 residues. The CDR3 sequence: CAYNRESGGIEETQYF. The DNA for the CDR3 is TGTGCCTATAATCGGGAAAGCGGGGGGATCGAAGAGACCCAGTACTTC.

V and J are TRBV27 and TRBJ2-1; TRBD2 is a possible D gene (6 bases). The CDR3 covers 14 residues. Trimming left V 0 bases short and J 8 bases short, with 11 bases between. Germline-derived CDR1 and CDR2 are MNHEY and SMNVEV (reference sequence). Written as DNA, the CDR3 is TGTGCCAGCAGTTTATCAAGGAGGGATCATGAGCAGTTCTTC. Encoded protein: CASSLSRRDHEQFF.

This chain links TRBV28 with TRBJ2-7, with TRBD1 identical over 10 bases. The CDR3 spans 15 residues. J gave up 5 bases and V 2 bases, and 6 bases lay outside the gene matches. The V gene's germline CDR1 is MDHEN and CDR2 SYDVKM. Written as DNA, the CDR3 is TGTGCCAGCAGTTTAGGCCCGACAGGGGGCCACGAGCAGTACTTC. It codes for CASSLGPTGGHEQYF.

The chain is built from TRBV7-9 and TRBJ2-5; D not certain. The CDR3 consists of 16 residues. With 6 bases removed from V and 2 bases from J, the gap between germline ends came to 19 bases. Germline V lookup: CDR1 SEHNR, CDR2 FQNEAQ (reference sequence). The CDR3 region has the DNA TGTGCCAGCAGTCTCGACTTGACTGGAGTACAAGAGACCCAGTACTTC. Amino acid sequence: CASSLDLTGVQETQYF.

This clone was detected a few times. This chain joins TRBV10-2 and TRBJ1-4; 7 bases are shared with TRBD1. The J segment lost 0 bases and the V segment lost 9 bases, leaving 7 bases of the junction unmatched. The germline gives CDR1 WSHSY, CDR2 SAAADI. The CDR3 consists of 15 residues. CDR3: CARGYRGATNEKLFF. The CDR3 DNA is TGCGCCAGGGGCTACAGGGGAGCAACTAATGAAAAACTGTTTTTT.

The J gene is TRBJ1-2, the V gene TRBV30; no definite D call. The CDR3 consists of 16 residues. CDR1 is GTSNPN, CDR2 SVGIG, per germline (reference sequence). Trimming cost V 3 bases and J 3 bases, with 20 bases left between them. The CDR3: CAWRVFREANYYGYTF. The CDR3 DNA reads TGTGCCTGGAGGGTCTTTCGGGAGGCGAATTACTATGGCTACACCTTC. Full variable domain (missing parts from reference TRBV30 and TRBJ1-2): SQTIHQWPATLVQPVGSPLSLECTVEGTSNPNLYWYRQAAGRGLQLLFYSVGIGQISSEVPQNLSASRPQDRQFILSSKKLLLSDSGFYLCAWRVFREANYYGYTFGSGTRLTVV.

This chain links TRBV28 with TRBJ1-4, with 7 bases matching TRBD1. The CDR3 has 15 amino acids. The ends lost 6 bases at V and 8 bases at J; junction bases unmatched: 12. Germline loops: CDR1 MDHEN, CDR2 SYDVKM. DNA for the CDR3: TGTGCCAGCAGCCCAGCCGGACAGGTTACGGAAAAACTGTTTTTT. It codes for CASSPAGQVTEKLFF.

The chain is built from TRBV28 and TRBJ1-2; the D is unclear. CDR3 length: 16 residues. Deletions cut 2 bases from V and 2 bases from J, with 15 bases between. The germline CDR1 and CDR2 sequences are MDHEN and SYDVKM. CDR3 DNA sequence: TGTGCCAGCAGTTTAGAGCGGGGATACGTGAACTATGGCTACACCTTC. Its translation is CASSLERGYVNYGYTF.